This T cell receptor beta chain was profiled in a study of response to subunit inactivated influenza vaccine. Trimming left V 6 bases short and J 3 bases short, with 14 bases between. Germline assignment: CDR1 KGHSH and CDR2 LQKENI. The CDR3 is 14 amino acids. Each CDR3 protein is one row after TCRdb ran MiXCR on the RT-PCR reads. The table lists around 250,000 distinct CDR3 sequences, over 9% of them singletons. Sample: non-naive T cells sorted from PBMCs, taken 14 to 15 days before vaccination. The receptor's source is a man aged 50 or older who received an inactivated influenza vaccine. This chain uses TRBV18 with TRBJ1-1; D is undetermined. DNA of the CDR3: TGTGCCAGCTCTTACCGCCACGGTTACACTGAAGCTTTCTTT. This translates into CASSYRHGYTEAFF.